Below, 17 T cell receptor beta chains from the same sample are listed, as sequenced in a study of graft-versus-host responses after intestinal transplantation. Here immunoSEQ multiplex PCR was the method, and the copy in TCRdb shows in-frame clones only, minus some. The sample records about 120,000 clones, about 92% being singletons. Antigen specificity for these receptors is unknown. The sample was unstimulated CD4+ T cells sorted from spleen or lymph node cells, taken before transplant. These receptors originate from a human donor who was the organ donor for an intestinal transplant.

The CDR3 nucleotides read TGTGCCGGGGGTAGCGGCACAGATACGCAGTATTTT. Its translation is CAGGSGTDTQYF. The gene calls are TRBV5-4 and TRBJ2-3, with D perhaps matching TRBD1 or TRBD2 (5 bases each). CDR1 and CDR2 (germline): SGHNT, YYREEE (reference sequence). V was cut by 10 bases and J by 1 base, with 10 bases left in between. The CDR3 covers 12 residues.

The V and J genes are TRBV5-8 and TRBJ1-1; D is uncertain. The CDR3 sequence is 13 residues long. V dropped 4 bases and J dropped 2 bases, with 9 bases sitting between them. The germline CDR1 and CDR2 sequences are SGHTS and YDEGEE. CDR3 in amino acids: CASSLRVNTEAFF. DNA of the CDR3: TGTGCCAGCAGCCTAAGAGTAAACACTGAAGCTTTCTTT.

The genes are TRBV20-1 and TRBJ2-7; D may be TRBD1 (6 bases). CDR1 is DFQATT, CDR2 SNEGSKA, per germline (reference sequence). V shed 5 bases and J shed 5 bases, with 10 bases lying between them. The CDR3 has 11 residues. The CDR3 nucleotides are TGCAGTGCTTACAGGGTCGACGAGCAGTACTTC. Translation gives CSAYRVDEQYF.

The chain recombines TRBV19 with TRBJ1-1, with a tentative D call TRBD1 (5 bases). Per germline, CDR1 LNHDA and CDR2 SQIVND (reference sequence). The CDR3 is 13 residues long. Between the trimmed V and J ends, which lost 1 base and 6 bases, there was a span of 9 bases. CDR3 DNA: TGTGCCAGTAGTATAGTAGAAGGGGCTGAAGCTTTCTTT. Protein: CASSIVEGAEAFF.

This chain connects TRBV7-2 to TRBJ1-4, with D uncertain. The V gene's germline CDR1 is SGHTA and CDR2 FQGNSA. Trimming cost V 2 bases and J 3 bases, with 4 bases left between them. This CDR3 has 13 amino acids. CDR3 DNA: TGTGCCAGCAGCTTATGGTCTAATGAAAAACTGTTTTTT. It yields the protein CASSLWSNEKLFF.

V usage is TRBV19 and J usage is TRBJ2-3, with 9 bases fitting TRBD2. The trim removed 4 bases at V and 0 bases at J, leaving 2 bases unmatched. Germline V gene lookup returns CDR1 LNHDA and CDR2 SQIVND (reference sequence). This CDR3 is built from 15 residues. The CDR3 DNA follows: TGTGCCAGTAGTACTAGCGGGGCTAGCACAGATACGCAGTATTTT. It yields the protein CASSTSGASTDTQYF.

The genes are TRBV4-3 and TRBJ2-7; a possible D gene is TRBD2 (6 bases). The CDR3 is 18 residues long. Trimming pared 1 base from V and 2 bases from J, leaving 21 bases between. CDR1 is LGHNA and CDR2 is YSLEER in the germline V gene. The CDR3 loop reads CASSQVWLERELTYEQYF. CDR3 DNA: TGCGCCAGCAGCCAAGTATGGCTTGAACGGGAGCTTACCTACGAGCAGTACTTC.

The DNA for the CDR3 is TGTGCCAGCAGTGACAGGGCTAGCACAGATACGCAGTATTTT. It codes for CASSDRASTDTQYF. The chain has TRBV2 and TRBJ2-3; perhaps TRBD1 as D (5 bases). Trimming stripped 3 bases from V and 0 bases from J, with 7 bases between. Germline V CDR1 and CDR2: SNHLY, FYNNEI. This CDR3 has 14 residues.

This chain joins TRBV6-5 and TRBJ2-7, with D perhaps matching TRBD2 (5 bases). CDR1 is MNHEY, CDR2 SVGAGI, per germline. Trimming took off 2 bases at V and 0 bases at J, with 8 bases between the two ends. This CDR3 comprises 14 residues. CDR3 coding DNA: TGTGCCAGCAGTTACCAGCGGTACTCCTACGAGCAGTACTTC. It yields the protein CASSYQRYSYEQYF.

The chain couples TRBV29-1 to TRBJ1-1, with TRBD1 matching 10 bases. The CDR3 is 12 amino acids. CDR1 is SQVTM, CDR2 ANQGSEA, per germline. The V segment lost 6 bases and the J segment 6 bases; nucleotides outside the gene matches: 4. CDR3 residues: CSVGTGVPEAFF. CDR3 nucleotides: TGCAGCGTCGGGACAGGGGTACCTGAAGCTTTCTTT.

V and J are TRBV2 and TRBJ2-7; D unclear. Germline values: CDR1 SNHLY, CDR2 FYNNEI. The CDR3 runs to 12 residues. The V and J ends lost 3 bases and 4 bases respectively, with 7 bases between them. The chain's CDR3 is CASSERLYEQYF. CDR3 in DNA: TGTGCCAGCAGTGAGAGGCTTTACGAGCAGTACTTC.

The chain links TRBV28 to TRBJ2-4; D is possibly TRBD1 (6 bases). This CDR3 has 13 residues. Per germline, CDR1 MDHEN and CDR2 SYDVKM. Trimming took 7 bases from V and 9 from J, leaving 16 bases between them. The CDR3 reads CASTPGDMGIQYF. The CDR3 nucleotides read TGTGCCAGCACCCCAGGGGATATGGGCATTCAGTACTTC.

The CDR3 reads CASRTQQGGNTEAFF. CDR3 DNA sequence: TGTGCCAGTCGCACTCAACAGGGGGGAAACACTGAAGCTTTCTTT. The rearrangement joins TRBV19 to TRBJ1-1; 8 positions match TRBD1. Germline V gene data show CDR1 as LNHDA and CDR2 as SQIVND (reference sequence). The length of the CDR3 is 15 residues. V trimming: 8 bases; J trimming: 2 bases; junction bases outside the gene matches: 10. Filled out from reference TRBV19 and TRBJ1-1, the complete variable domain reads DGGITQSPKYLFRKEGQNVTLSCEQNLNHDAMYWYRQDPGQGLRLIYYSQIVNDFQKGDIAEGYSVSREKKESFPLTVTSAQKNPTAFYLCASRTQQGGNTEAFFGQGTRLTVV.

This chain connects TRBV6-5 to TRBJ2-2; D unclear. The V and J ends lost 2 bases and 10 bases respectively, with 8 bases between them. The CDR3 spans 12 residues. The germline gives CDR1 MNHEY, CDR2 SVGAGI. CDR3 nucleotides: TGTGCCAGCAGTTACCGTTCCGCGGAGCTGTTTTTT. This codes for CASSYRSAELFF.

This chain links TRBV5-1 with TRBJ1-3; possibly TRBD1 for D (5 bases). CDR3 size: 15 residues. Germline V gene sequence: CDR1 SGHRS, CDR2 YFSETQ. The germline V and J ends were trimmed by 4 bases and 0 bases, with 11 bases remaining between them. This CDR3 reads CASSLTAASGNTIYF. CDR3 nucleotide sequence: TGCGCCAGCAGCCTGACAGCAGCCTCTGGAAACACCATATATTTT.

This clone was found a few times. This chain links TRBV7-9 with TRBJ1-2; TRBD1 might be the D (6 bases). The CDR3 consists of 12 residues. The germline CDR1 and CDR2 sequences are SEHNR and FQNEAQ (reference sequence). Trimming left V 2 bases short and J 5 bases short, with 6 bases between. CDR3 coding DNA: TGTGCCAGCAGCTTAACAGGGTATGGCTACACCTTC. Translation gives CASSLTGYGYTF.

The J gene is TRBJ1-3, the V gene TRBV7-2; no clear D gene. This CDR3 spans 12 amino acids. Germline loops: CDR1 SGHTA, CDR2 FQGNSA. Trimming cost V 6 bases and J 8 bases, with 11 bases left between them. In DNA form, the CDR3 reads TGTGCCAGCAGTTCTCACCCATACACCATATATTTT. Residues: CASSSHPYTIYF.